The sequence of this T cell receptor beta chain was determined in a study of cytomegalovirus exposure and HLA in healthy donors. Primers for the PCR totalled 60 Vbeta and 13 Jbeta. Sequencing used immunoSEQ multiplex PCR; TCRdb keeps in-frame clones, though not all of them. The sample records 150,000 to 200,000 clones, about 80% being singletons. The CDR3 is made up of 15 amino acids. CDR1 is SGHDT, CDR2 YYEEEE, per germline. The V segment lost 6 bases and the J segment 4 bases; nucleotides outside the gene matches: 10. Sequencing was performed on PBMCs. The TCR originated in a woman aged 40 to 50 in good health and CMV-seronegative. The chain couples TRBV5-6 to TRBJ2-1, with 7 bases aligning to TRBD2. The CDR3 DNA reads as TGTGCCAGCACCCCTAGACTAGCCAGTTACAATGAGCAGTTCTTC. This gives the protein CASTPRLASYNEQFF.